The 8 T cell receptor beta chains below were found in one sample sequenced in a study of T-cell memory formation after mild COVID-19. TCRdb re-called the 5' RACE reads with MiXCR, one entry per CDR3 protein. The repertoire has some 190,000 distinct CDR3 sequences, approximately 20% of them found once; the top ten carry 2.4%. The source material was PBMCs or a T cell subset sorted from them (not recorded which). The receptors shown here come from an adult woman who had mild COVID-19 (a few samples of this study predate the infection). Cell type and time point are not known.

V and J are TRBV7-2 and TRBJ2-1; TRBD2 aligns across 8 bases. Trimming took 1 base from V and 2 from J; bases not matched to a gene: 4. Looked up from germline, CDR1 is SGHTA and CDR2 is FQGNSA. The CDR3 contains 16 residues. CDR3 protein: CASSLEAGVTYNEQFF. In DNA form, the CDR3 reads TGTGCCAGCAGCTTAGAAGCGGGAGTGACCTACAATGAGCAGTTCTTC.

This clonotype occurred a few times. This chain connects TRBV5-1 to TRBJ1-2, with 7 bases lining up with TRBD1. From germline, CDR1 is SGHRS and CDR2 YFSETQ. The V and J ends lost 1 base and 8 bases, in that order; junction bases with no gene match: 11. The CDR3 runs to 15 residues. The CDR3 DNA follows: TGCGCCAGCAGCTTGTCGGGGGGCGACAGGGACGGCTACACCTTC. Its protein product is CASSLSGGDRDGYTF.

CDR3 sequence reads: CASSSWTGDTEAFF. The DNA for the CDR3 is TGTGCCAGCAGCTCGTGGACAGGGGACACTGAAGCTTTCTTT. This rearrangement joins TRBV11-3 to TRBJ1-1; the match to TRBD1 covers 9 bases. The germline V gene encodes CDR1 SGHNT and CDR2 YENEEA. J gave up 3 bases and V 4 bases, and 3 bases lay outside the gene matches. There are 14 residues in the CDR3.

This clonotype was counted only a few times. The chain links TRBV12-3 or TRBV12-4 to TRBJ1-2; 10 bases are shared with TRBD1. The length of the CDR3 is 14 residues. The V and J ends lost 6 bases and 4 bases, in that order; junction bases with no gene match: 5. The CDR3: CASSTGQGFYGYTF. The CDR3 DNA follows: TGTGCCAGCAGCACGGGACAGGGGTTCTATGGCTACACCTTC.

This clonotype came up a few times. The rearrangement uses TRBV7-9 and TRBJ2-7, with a weak D call TRBD2 (6 bases). The CDR3 is 14 amino acids. V lost 7 bases and J 3 bases, leaving 16 bases between the germline ends. Germline CDR1 reads SEHNR; CDR2 reads FQNEAQ (reference sequence). The chain's CDR3 is CASTLAGGHYEQYF. In DNA form, the CDR3 reads TGTGCCAGCACCCTCGCCGGGGGTCACTACGAGCAGTACTTC.

At least ten counts were recorded for this clonotype. The CDR3 region has the DNA TGTGCCAGCAGCGCGGACGCTTTGGGGGAGCAGTACTTC. Protein product: CASSADALGEQYF. The chain combines TRBV7-7 with TRBJ2-7; D is undetermined. V was cut by 5 bases and J by 7 bases, with 15 bases left in between. CDR3 size: 13 residues. Germline V gene sequence: CDR1 SSHAT, CDR2 FNYEAQ (reference sequence).

The table lists this clonotype with a few counts. The genes are TRBV7-2 and TRBJ2-5; no clear D gene. Germline V CDR1 and CDR2: SGHTA, FQGNSA. The V end lost 1 base, the J end lost 5 bases, and 23 bases lay between the germline ends. The CDR3 runs to 18 residues. DNA of the CDR3: TGTGCCAGCAGCTTAGATGTTTATTTGACGCCCCTTGCGGAGACCCAGTACTTC. It yields the protein CASSLDVYLTPLAETQYF.

This clonotype was seen a few times. The gene calls are TRBV15 and TRBJ1-5; D is possibly TRBD1 (5 bases). CDR3 length equals 13 residues. Trimming removed 0 bases from V and 6 bases from J, with 6 bases in between. Germline loops: CDR1 LNHNV, CDR2 YYDKDF (reference sequence). CDR3 sequence reads: CATSRDRAQPQHF. CDR3 nucleotide sequence: TGTGCCACCAGCAGAGACAGGGCTCAGCCCCAGCATTTT.